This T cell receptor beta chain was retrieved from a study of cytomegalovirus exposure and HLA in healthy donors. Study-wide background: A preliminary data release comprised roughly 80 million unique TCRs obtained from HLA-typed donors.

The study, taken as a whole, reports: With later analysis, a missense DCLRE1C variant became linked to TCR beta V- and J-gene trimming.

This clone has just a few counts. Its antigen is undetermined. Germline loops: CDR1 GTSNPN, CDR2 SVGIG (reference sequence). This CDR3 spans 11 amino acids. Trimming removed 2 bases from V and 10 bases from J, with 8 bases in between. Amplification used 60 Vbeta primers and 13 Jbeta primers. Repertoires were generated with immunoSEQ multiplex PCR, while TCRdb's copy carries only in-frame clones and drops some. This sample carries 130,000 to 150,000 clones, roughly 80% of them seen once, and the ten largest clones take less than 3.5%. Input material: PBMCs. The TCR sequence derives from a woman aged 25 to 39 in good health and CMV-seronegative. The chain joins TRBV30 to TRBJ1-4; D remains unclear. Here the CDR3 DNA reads TGTGCCTGGAGTAACATGATAAAACTGTTTTTT. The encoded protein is CAWSNMIKLFF. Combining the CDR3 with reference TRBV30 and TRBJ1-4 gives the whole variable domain SQTIHQWPATLVQPVGSPLSLECTVEGTSNPNLYWYRQAAGRGLQLLFYSVGIGQISSEVPQNLSASRPQDRQFILSSKKLLLSDSGFYLCAWSNMIKLFFGSGTQLSVL.